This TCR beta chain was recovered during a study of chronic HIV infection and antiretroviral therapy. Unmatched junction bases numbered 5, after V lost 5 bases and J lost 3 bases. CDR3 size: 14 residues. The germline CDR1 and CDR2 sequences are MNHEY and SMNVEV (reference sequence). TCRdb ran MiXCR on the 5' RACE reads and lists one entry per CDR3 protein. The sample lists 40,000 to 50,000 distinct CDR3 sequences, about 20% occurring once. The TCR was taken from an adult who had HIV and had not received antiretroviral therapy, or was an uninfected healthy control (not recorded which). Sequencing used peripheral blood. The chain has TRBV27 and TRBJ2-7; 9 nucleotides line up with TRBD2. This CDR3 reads CASSPQTSGYEQYF. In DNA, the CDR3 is TGTGCCAGCAGTCCCCAGACTAGCGGCTACGAGCAGTACTTC.